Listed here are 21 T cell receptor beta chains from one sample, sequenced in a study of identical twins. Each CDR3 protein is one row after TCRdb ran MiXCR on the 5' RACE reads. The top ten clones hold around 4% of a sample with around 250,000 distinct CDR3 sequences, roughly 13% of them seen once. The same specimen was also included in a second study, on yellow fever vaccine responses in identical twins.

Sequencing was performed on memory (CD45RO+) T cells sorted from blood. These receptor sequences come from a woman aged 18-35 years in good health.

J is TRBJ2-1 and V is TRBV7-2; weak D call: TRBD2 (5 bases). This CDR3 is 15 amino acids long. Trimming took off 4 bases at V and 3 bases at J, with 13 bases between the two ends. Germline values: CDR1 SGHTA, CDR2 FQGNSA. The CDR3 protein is CASSSQGLFYNEQFF. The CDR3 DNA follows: TGTGCCAGCAGCTCCCAAGGACTTTTCTACAATGAGCAGTTCTTC.

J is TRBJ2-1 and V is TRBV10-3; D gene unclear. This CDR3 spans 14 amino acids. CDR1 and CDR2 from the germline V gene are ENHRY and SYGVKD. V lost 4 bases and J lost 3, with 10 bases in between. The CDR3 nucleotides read TGTGCCATCAGTGGTGGTTCGGACTACAATGAGCAGTTCTTC. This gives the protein CAISGGSDYNEQFF.

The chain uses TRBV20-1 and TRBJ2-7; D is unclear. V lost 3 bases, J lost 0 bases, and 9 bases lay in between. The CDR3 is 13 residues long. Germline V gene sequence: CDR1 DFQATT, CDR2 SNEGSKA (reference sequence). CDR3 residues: CSASHQNSYEQYF. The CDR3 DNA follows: TGCAGTGCTAGTCACCAGAACTCCTACGAGCAGTACTTC.

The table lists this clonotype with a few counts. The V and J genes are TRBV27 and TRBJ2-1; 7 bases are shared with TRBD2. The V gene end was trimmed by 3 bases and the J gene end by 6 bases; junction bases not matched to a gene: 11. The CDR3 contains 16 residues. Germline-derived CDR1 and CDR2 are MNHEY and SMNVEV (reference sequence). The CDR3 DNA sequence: TGTGCCAGCAGTTTTCAAAGCGGGGTTGGGTCCAATGAGCAGTTCTTC. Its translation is CASSFQSGVGSNEQFF.

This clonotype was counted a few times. CDR3 sequence: CASRRAGDYGYTF. CDR3 bases: TGTGCCAGCAGAAGGGCAGGGGACTATGGCTACACCTTC. This chain connects TRBV12-3 or TRBV12-4 to TRBJ1-2; TRBD1 is a possible D gene (6 bases). The ends were cut back, 6 bases at V and 3 bases at J, with 11 bases in the middle. The CDR3 is 13 amino acids.

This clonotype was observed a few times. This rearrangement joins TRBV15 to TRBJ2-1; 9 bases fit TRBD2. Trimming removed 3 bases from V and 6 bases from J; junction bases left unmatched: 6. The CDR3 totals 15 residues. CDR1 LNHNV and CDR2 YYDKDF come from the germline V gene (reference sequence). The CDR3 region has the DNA TGTGCCACCAGCAGGCCCGGGACTAGCTCCAATGAGCAGTTCTTC. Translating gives CATSRPGTSSNEQFF.

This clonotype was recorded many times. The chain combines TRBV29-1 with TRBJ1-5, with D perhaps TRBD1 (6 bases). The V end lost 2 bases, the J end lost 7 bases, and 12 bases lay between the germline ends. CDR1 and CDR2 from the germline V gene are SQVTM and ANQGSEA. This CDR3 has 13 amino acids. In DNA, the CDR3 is TGCAGCGTTGAATTGGGGGCGGGCCAGCCCCAGCATTTT. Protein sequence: CSVELGAGQPQHF.

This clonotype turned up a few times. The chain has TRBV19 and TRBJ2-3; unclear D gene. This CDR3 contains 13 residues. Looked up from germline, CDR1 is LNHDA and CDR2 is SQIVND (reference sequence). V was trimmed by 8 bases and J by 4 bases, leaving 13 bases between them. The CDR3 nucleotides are TGTGCCAGTTCTAGGATAGGCTCAGATACGCAGTATTTT. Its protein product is CASSRIGSDTQYF. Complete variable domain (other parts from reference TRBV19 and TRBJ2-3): DGGITQSPKYLFRKEGQNVTLSCEQNLNHDAMYWYRQDPGQGLRLIYYSQIVNDFQKGDIAEGYSVSREKKESFPLTVTSAQKNPTAFYLCASSRIGSDTQYFGPGTRLTVL.

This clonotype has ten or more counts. The DNA for the CDR3 is TGTGCCAGCAGCTTAGATGGGGACAGGGGTAGTAATGAGCAGTTCTTC. This gives the protein CASSLDGDRGSNEQFF. The chain combines TRBV7-2 with TRBJ2-1; 10 positions match TRBD1. Germline V gives CDR1 SGHTA, CDR2 FQGNSA. V lost 1 base, J lost 7 bases, and 7 bases stayed unmatched. This CDR3 contains 16 residues.

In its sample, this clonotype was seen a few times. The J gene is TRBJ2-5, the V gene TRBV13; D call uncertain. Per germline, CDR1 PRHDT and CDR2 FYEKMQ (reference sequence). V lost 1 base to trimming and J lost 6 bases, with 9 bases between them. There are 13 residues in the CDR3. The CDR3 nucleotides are TGTGCCAGCAGCTTAGATGGCGTGCAGACCCAGTACTTC. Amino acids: CASSLDGVQTQYF.

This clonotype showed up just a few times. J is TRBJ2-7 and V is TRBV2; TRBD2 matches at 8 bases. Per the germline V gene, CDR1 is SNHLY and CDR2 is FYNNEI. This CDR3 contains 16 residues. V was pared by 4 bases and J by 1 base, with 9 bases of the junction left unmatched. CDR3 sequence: CASSAYIGRASYEQYF. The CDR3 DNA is TGTGCCAGCAGTGCCTACATCGGGAGGGCTTCCTACGAGCAGTACTTC.

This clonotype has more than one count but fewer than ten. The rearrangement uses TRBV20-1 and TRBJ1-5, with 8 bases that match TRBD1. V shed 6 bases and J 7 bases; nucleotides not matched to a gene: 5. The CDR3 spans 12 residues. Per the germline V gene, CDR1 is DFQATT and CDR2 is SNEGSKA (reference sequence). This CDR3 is CSARTGSQPQHF. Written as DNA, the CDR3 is TGCAGTGCAAGGACAGGGAGCCAGCCCCAGCATTTT.

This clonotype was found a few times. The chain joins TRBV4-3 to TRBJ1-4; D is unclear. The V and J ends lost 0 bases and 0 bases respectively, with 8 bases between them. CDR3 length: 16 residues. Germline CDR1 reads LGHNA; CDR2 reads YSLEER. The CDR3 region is CASSQEAGTTNEKLFF. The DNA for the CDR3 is TGCGCCAGCAGCCAAGAAGCCGGGACAACTAATGAAAAACTGTTTTTT.

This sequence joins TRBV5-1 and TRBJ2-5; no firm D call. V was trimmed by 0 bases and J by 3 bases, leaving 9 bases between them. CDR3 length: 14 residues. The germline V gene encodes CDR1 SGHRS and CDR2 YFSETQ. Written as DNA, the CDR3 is TGCGCCAGCAGCTTGGAAGGGAACAAAGAGACCCAGTACTTC. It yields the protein CASSLEGNKETQYF.

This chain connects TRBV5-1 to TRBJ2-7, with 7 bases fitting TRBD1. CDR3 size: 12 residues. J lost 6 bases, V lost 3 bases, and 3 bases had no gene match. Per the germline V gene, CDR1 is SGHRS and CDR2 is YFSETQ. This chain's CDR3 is CASSSTGPEQYF. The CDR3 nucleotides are TGCGCCAGCAGCTCGACAGGGCCCGAGCAGTACTTC.

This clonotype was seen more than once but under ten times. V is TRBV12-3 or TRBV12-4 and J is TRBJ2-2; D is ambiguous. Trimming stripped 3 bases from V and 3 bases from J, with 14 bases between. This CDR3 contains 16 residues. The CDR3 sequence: CASSFLVSGHTGELFF. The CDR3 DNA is TGTGCCAGCAGTTTTTTGGTGTCTGGGCACACCGGGGAGCTGTTTTTT.

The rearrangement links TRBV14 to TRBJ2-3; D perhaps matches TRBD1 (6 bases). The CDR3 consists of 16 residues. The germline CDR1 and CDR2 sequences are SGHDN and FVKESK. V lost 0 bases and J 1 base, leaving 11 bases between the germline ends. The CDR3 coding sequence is TGTGCCAGCAGCCAAGATTGGGCAGGGGGCACAGATACGCAGTATTTT. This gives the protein CASSQDWAGGTDTQYF.

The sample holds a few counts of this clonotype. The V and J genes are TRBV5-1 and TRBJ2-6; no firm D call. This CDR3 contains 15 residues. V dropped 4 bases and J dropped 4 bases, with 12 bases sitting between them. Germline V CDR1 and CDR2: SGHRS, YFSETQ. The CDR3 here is CASSPLVGGANVLTF. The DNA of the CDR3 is TGCGCCAGCAGCCCGCTAGTTGGGGGGGCCAACGTCCTGACTTTC.

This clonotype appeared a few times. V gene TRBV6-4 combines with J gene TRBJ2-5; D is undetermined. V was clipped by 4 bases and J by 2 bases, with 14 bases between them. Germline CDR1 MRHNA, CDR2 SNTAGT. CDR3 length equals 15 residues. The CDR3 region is CASSASPPPQETQYF. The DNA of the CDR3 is TGTGCCAGCAGTGCGTCGCCCCCCCCACAAGAGACCCAGTACTTC.

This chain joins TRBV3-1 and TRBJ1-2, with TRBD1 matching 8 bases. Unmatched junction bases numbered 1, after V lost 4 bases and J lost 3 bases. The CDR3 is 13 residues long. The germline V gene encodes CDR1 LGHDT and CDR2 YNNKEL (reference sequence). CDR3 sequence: CASSPGQDYGYTF. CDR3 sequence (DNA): TGTGCCAGCAGCCCGGGACAGGACTATGGCTACACCTTC.

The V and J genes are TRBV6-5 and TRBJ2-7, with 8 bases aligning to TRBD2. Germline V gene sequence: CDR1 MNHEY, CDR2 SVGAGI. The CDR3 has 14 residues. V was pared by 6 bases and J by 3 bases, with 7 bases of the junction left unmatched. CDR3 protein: CASSLPGGYYEQYF. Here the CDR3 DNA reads TGTGCCAGCAGCTTACCGGGGGGGTACTACGAGCAGTACTTC.